This entry describes one T cell receptor beta chain. The germline gives CDR1 MGHRA, CDR2 YSYEKL. There are 16 residues in the CDR3. With 4 bases removed from V and 0 bases from J, the gap between germline ends came to 16 bases. This sample stems from a study of blood T cells in healthy people across ages. With a J-beta primer mix and a sample-barcoded 5' primer, a second PCR ran roughly 6 to 12 cycles. Each CDR3 protein is one row after TCRdb ran MiXCR on the 5' RACE reads. The sample includes 950,000 to 1,200,000 distinct CDR3 sequences, 35% to 45% of them seen just once. The rearrangement links TRBV4-1 to TRBJ2-7; D uncertain. The TCR sequence derives from a man aged 18 to 29 in good health. The sequenced material came from blood. In DNA, the CDR3 is TGCGCCAGCAGCCCAAACCTCGGGTCCAGCTCCTACGAGCAGTACTTC. The encoded protein is CASSPNLGSSSYEQYF.